This T cell receptor beta chain was documented in a study of beta chain features in type 1 diabetes (dated by TCRdb to the late 2010s). As for the study more broadly: Patients and healthy donors did not differ in mean age, gender distribution, total cell number or subset yield. Across all samples, around 99 million sorted cells were examined, and cell number per subset correlated strongly with RNA yield. In the study, recently diagnosed type 1 diabetes patients and matched healthy donors were compared on the TCRB repertoires of their sorted circulating CD4+ T cell subsets. Regulatory and stem cell-like memory subsets were isolated from only 8 patients and roughly eight healthy donors, whereas naive and central memory subsets came from all 28 donors. Study-level results and caveats: Sequencing cDNA rather than genomic DNA could over-represent highly expressing activated cells, although activation and CD3 levels did not differ between groups. Naive, central memory and regulatory TCRB repertoires appeared to be more alike among patients than among healthy donors. Shorter templates might be favored by PCR, yet because patient and control samples were amplified and corrected together, any such skew would affect both groups equally. At VDJ recombination sites, patients with type 1 diabetes made fewer insertions and deleted more nucleotides, a pattern implying thymic rearrangement abnormalities. A moderate but significant shortening of TCRB CDR3 length was observed in type 1 diabetes patients in all four CD4+ subsets. HLA sub-analyses involved small numbers of individuals, so any influence of HLA type on TCRB rearrangement remained unresolved.

Reading from cysteine to phenylalanine, the CDR3 counts 14 amino acids. Of the read, only the CDR3 DNA is kept; its 42 bases are in frame from base 1. The CDR1 and CDR2 encoded by the germline V gene are SGHAT and FQNNGV. V is cut back by 4 bases and J by 7 bases, with 9 bases in the junction unmatched. Each donor gave one peripheral blood draw, roughly 110 mL on average, collected into heparinised tubes. A BD FACSAria II was used to sort naive, central memory, regulatory and stem cell-like memory CD4+ T cells with a panel that included CD45RO, CCR7, CD25, CD127, CD95 and CD27. A purity above 98% was achieved for all sorted populations. PBMCs were isolated immediately by Lymphoprep density gradient centrifugation and stained directly without culture. So that batch effects would be minimized, each experiment stained and sorted samples in pairs, pairing one healthy donor with one patient. The entire isolated RNA was reverse transcribed using the High Capacity cDNA Reverse Transcription Kit, and thus expressed TCRB transcripts were sequenced. Deep immunoSEQ sequencing was applied to naive, central memory and regulatory T cell samples, giving an average of approximately 4 million total reads per sample. Sorted cells were lysed in RLT buffer and RNA was extracted with DNase-treated RNeasy Micro or Mini kits, depending on cell number. Each cell subset was processed on its own to prevent cross-contamination, while patient and healthy donor samples were processed together. The immunoSEQ multiplex PCR was used to amplify TCRB sequences from cDNA, generating 87-bp fragments that spanned the CDR3 region. Sequencing of the amplicons was performed on the Illumina HiSeq platform. In the authors' own workflow: PCR bias was computationally corrected using synthetic template baselines, reads within Hamming distance 2 were collapsed, and singletons that could not be merged were discarded. Reads were aligned against IMGT so that V, D and J genes, CDR3 length and insertions or deletions at six rearrangement sites could be assigned. Within each subset, clonotype counts were normalized to the number of sorted cells before true diversity and Gini coefficients were calculated with the tcR R package. The overlap coefficient, calculated on TCRB nucleotide sequences, was used to measure repertoire sharing. Out-of-frame TCRB sequences from naive cells were analyzed as a proxy for the pre-selection repertoire. TCRdb took this table from immuneACCESS and kept in-frame rearrangements with V and J called. Such tables lack part of the clones; where checked against another copy, unresolved V genes explain under half of the gap, and the rest is unexplained. The V and J calls and clone size come from that table; D and trimming were worked out from the DNA. Here the sample has around 280,000 clones; 15% occur a single time. The ten largest clones add up to around 0.015% of the sample.

Comment on this clone: Its target antigen remains unknown. No base quality information exists; no much larger clone differs at one position.

Sample: naive CD4+ T cells from blood. The meaning of the sample's cell subset or site label: true naive CD4+ T cells. The rearranged segments are TRBV11-2 and TRBJ1-1; 7 central nucleotides agree with TRBD1. The source of this sequence is a man younger than 35 with type 1 diabetes. The DNA sequence follows: TGTGCCAGCAGCTCGGGACAGTCTAGGCTTGAAGCTTTCTTT. The encoded protein is CASSSGQSRLEAFF.